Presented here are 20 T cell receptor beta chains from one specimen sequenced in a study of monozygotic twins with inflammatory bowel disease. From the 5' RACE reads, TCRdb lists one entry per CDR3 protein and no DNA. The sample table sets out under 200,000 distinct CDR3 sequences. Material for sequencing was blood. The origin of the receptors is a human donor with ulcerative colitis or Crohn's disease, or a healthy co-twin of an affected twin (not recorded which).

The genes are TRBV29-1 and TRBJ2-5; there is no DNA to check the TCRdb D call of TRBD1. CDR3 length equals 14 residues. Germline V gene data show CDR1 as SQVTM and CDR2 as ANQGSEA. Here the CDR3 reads CSVEGRGIRETQYF.

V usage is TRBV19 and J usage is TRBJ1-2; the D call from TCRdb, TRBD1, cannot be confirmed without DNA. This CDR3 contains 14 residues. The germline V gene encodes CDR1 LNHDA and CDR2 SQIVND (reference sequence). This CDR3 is CASSLFGQGDGYTF.

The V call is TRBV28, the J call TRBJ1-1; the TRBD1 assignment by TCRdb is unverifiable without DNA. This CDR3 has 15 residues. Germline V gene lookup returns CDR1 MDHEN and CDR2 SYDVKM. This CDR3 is CASSAPQGLNTEAFF. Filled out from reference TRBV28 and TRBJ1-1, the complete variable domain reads DVKVTQSSRYLVKRTGEKVFLECVQDMDHENMFWYRQDPGLGLRLIYFSYDVKMKEKGDIPEGYSVSREKKERFSLILESASTNQTSMYLCASSAPQGLNTEAFFGQGTRLTVV.

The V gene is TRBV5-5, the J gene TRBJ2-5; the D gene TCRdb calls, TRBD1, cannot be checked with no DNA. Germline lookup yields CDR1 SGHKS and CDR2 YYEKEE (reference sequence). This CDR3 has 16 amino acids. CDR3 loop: CASSLYQGGSQETQYF.

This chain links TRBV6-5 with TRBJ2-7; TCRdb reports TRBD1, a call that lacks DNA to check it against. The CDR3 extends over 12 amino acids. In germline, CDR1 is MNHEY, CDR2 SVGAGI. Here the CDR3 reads CATKQGKLEQYF.

CDR3: CASSDQPREISVTQYF. V is TRBV6-1 and J is TRBJ2-3; checking the TCRdb D call of TRBD2 is not possible without DNA. The CDR3 covers 16 residues. Germline CDR1 and CDR2: MNHNS and SASEGT.

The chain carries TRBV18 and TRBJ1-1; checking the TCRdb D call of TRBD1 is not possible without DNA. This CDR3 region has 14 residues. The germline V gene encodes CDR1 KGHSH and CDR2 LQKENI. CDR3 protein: CASSSETGDAEAFF.

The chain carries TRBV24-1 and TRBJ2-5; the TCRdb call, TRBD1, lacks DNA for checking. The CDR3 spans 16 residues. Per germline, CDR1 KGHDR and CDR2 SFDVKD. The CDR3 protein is CATSDSSTGGEETQYF.

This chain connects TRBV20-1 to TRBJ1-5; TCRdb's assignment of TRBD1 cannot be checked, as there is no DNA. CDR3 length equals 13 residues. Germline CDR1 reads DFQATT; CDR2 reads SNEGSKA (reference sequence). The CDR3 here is CSARRGSNQPQHF.

The CDR3 loop reads CASSEARVRGISYNSPLHF. The chain employs TRBV2 and TRBJ1-6; the D gene TCRdb calls, TRBD1, cannot be checked with no DNA. This CDR3 contains 19 residues. Germline V lookup: CDR1 SNHLY, CDR2 FYNNEI.

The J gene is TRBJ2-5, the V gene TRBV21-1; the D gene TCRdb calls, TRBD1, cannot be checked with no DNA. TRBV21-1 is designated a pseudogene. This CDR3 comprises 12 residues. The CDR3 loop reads CAIQGRGETQYF.

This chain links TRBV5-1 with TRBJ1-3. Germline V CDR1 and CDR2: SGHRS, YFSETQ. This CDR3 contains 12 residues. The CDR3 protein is CASSLDFDTIYF.

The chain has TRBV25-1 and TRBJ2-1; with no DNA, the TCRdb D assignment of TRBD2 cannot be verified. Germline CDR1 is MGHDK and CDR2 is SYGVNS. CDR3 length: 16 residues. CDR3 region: CASSAYLAGGRDEQFF. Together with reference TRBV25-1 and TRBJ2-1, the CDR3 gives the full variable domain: EADIYQTPRYLVIGTGKKITLECSQTMGHDKMYWYQQDPGMELHLIHYSYGVNSTEKGDLSSESTVSRIRTEHFPLTLESARPSHTSQYLCASSAYLAGGRDEQFFGPGTRLTVL.

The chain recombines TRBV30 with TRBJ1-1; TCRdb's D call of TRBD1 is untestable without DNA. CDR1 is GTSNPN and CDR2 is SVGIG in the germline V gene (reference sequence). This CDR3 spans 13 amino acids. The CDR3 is CAWGGTPNTEAFF.

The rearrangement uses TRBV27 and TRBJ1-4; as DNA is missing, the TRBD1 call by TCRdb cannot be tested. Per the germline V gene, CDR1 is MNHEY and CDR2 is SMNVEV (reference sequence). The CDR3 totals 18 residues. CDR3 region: CASSLLFGGASTNEKLFF.

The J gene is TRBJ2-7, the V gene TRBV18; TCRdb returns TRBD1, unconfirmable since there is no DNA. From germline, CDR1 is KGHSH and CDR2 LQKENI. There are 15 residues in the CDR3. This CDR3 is CASSLGTPRTDEQYF.

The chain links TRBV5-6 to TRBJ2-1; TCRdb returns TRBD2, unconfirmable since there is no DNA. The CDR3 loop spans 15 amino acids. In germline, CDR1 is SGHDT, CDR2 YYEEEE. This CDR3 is CASSPRLVSLNEQFF.

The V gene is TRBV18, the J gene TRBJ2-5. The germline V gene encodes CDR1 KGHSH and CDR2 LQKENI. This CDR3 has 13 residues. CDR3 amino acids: CASSPPVSETQYF.

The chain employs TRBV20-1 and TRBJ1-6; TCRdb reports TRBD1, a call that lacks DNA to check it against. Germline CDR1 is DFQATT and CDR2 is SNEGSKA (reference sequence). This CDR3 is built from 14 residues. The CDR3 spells CSASLSREHSPLHF.

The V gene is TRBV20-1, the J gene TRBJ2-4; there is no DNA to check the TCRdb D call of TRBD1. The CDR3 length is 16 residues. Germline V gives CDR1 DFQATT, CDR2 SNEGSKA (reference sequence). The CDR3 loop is CSAKPARDRLKNIQYF.